This T cell receptor beta chain originates from a study of T cells in Graves' hyperthyroidism and ophthalmopathy (dated by TCRdb to between 2018 and 2021). Broadly, across the study: Peripheral blood was sampled at the time of initial diagnosis, prior to any treatment. Prospective prediction of ophthalmopathy was tested in an independent validation cohort consisting of roughly 20 hyperthyroidism patients and more than 15 patients who later progressed to ophthalmopathy. To identify distinguishing TCR V-J signatures, a discovery cohort of 90 to 100 patients was used, comprising 40 to 45 with Graves' ophthalmopathy and some 57 with stable Graves' hyperthyroidism. The paper reports TCR Vbeta CDR3 sequencing of roughly 140 peripheral blood samples: 43 ophthalmopathy, around 80 hyperthyroidism and about 17 progressor patients. The approximately 95 discovery patients were divided at random into training and test sets in a 7:3 ratio. After blood sampling, hyperthyroidism patients were treated with methimazole at a starting dose of 30 mg daily, and ophthalmopathy patients were treated with high-dose intravenous methylprednisolone. In about six Graves' hyperthyroidism patients, the study also compared T-cell repertoires from thyroid tissue with T-cell repertoires from blood.

On this clonotype itself: Its antigen is unknown. Per-base quality was not reported, and no clone a single base away is much larger than it.

Ophthalmopathy patients had moderately to severely active disease, Clinical Activity Score of at least 3, NOSPECS grade of at least 4, and duration under 3 months. Patients with uncontrolled infections, other autoimmune diseases, pregnancy or lactation were excluded. Clinical symptoms, serum thyroxine and TRAb, thyroid ultrasound, and orbital computed tomography formed the basis for the diagnoses. PBMCs were isolated from about 9.1 ml of fresh peripheral blood by Ficoll-Paque density gradient centrifugation. Trizol reagent was used to extract total RNA, and RNA quality was then checked on an Agilent 2100 Bioanalyzer. Broad study findings and their caveats: In validation, progression to ophthalmopathy was predicted by the model with 70.59% sensitivity and around 75% specificity, a median of around 6.5 months before onset. A model built on a 13 V-J signature distinguished ophthalmopathy from stable hyperthyroidism, reaching roughly 88% sensitivity and about 81% specificity in cross-validation and 80%/75% in testing. No statistical method was used to fix the sample size in advance, and group allocation was not hidden from the investigators. Most expanded thyroid clonotypes (frequency above 0.001) were also detected in blood, suggesting blood repertoires may reflect thyroid immune responses.

The TCR beta CDR3 regions were amplified from RNA transcripts. A first-round RT-PCR of the TCR CDR3 used the HTBI primer set with the Qiagen OneStep RT-PCR kit. Libraries were constructed in a second round of multiplex PCR, after which size selection and purification were carried out. Paired-end sequencing of the libraries was performed with 100 bp reads on an Illumina HiSeq2000. Regarding the original processing steps: Raw data were processed with SOAPnuke, discarding reads with adapters, uncalled bases, mean Phred below 15, or no exact constant-primer or identifier match. High-quality paired reads were merged using COPE v1.2.5, and each unique nucleotide sequence was defined as a clonotype. Clonotypes were aligned to IMGT TRBV, TRBD and TRBJ reference segments using MiTCR v1.1. The analysis was restricted to V-J combinations with a frequency above 0.0001, which together covered roughly 99% of the repertoires. A TCS score was defined as the ratio between F50 (clonal expansion) and ExV (chaos), using BLOSUM62-based TCRdist between CDR3 peptides within each V-J. Welch's t-statistics and random forest reduced 450 to 600 V-J features to 10 to 15, which were used in a naive Bayes classifier (R e1071). TCRdb reprocessed the public reads (quality trimming at Q25 with fastp, clone calling with MiXCR) and kept in-frame beta chains. When rows share a CDR3 protein, they turn into one entry using the most common DNA and genes. TCRdb, not the original authors, processed these V and J calls. Counted in this sample were over 350,000 distinct CDR3 sequences; approximately 18% of them appeared once. Around two fifths of the sample is held by the ten biggest clonotypes.

The CDR3 has 11 amino acids, counting the end cysteine and phenylalanine. Of the read, only the CDR3 DNA is kept; its 33 bases are in frame from base 1. Based on the germline V gene, the CDR1 and CDR2 sequences are MDHEN and SYDVKM. V and J lose 6 bases and 11 bases, and a span of 13 bases separates them. Specimen: blood. Rearrangement joined TRBV28 to TRBJ1-1; TRBD1 might be the D gene, on 6 matching bases. This sequence was found in a man aged 18 to 29 with Graves' ophthalmopathy. The base sequence is TGTGCCAGCAGGGGGGGCAGGGCCGCTTTCTTT. Its protein reads: CASRGGRAAFF.